A single sample is the source of the 17 T cell receptor beta chains below, sequenced in a study of shared clonotypes between healthy human individuals (TCRdb year 2020). Library prep was done by the immunoSEQ multiplex PCR assay. Here the immuneACCESS table is served through TCRdb, limited to in-frame sequences with V and J called. Missing clones are a known gap in these copies; in checked studies unresolved V genes cover under half, and the rest lacks a known reason. This sample comprises approximately 500,000 clones, 60% to 85% of them detected only once. Together, the top ten hold under 15% of the sample. Sequenced sample: PBMCs. These receptors were taken from a woman aged 40 to 50 in good health. Some clones in this sample may be carry-over from other donors' samples.

The genes are TRBV28 and TRBJ1-5; no clear D gene. This CDR3 is 15 amino acids long. The germline V gene encodes CDR1 MDHEN and CDR2 SYDVKM. V was pared by 3 bases and J by 0 bases, with 9 bases between. The CDR3 region is CASSLVSGSNQPQHF. CDR3 DNA sequence: TGTGCCAGCAGTTTGGTAAGCGGTAGCAATCAGCCCCAGCATTTT.

The V gene is TRBV14, the J gene TRBJ2-1, with D tentatively TRBD2 (6 bases). Germline loops: CDR1 SGHDN, CDR2 FVKESK. The CDR3 extends over 15 amino acids. V was clipped by 1 base and J by 9 bases, with 16 bases between them. CDR3 in amino acids: CASSQVLGGGGEQFF. In DNA form, the CDR3 reads TGTGCCAGCAGCCAAGTCTTGGGGGGAGGAGGTGAGCAGTTCTTC.

The table lists this clone with a few counts. The chain uses TRBV6-5 and TRBJ2-7, with 12 bases matching TRBD1. Germline V gene sequence: CDR1 MNHEY, CDR2 SVGAGI. The V gene end was trimmed by 6 bases and the J gene end by 7 bases; junction bases not matched to a gene: 7. The CDR3 loop spans 14 amino acids. The CDR3 DNA is TGTGCCAGCAGCCGGGACAGGGGGCGTGGGGAGCAGTACTTC. Translated: CASSRDRGRGEQYF.

This chain links TRBV7-2 with TRBJ1-3, with unresolved D. Trimming left V 4 bases short and J 5 bases short, with 12 bases between. CDR3 length: 14 residues. Germline CDR1 SGHTA, CDR2 FQGNSA. The CDR3 reads CASSYSGHRNTIYF. Written as DNA, the CDR3 is TGTGCCAGCAGCTACTCGGGCCACAGAAACACCATATATTTT.

V gene TRBV19 combines with J gene TRBJ2-5; either TRBD1 or TRBD2 may fit D (5 bases each). V was pared by 6 bases and J by 5 bases, with 10 bases between. The CDR3 runs 12 residues. The germline gives CDR1 LNHDA, CDR2 SQIVND (reference sequence). The CDR3 loop reads CASSNRGETQYF. CDR3 coding DNA: TGTGCCAGTAGCAATCGGGGCGAGACCCAGTACTTC.

A remark on this clone: The junction departs from the called germline gene at one end, perhaps through a read error. V and J are TRBV7-9 and TRBJ2-1, with a possible D match to TRBD2 (5 bases). CDR3 length: 13 residues. From germline, CDR1 is SEHNR and CDR2 FQNEAQ (reference sequence). The DNA for the CDR3 is TGCGCCAGCAGCCAAGACTGGGGAGTGGAGCAGTTCTTC. The encoded protein is CASSQDWGVEQFF.

The chain joins TRBV7-3 to TRBJ2-5, with D tentatively TRBD1 (5 bases). This CDR3 contains 15 residues. The V end was cut by 1 base, the J end by 1 base, with 10 bases between. Germline assignment: CDR1 SGHTA and CDR2 FQGTGA. CDR3 DNA: TGTGCCAGCAGCTTAAACACAGGAATCCAAGAGACCCAGTACTTC. This encodes CASSLNTGIQETQYF. Full variable domain (rest looked up from reference TRBV7-3 and TRBJ2-5): GAGVSQTPSNKVTEKGKYVELRCDPISGHTALYWYRQSLGQGPEFLIYFQGTGAADDSGLPNDRFFAVRPEGSVSTLKIQRTERGDSAVYLCASSLNTGIQETQYFGPGTRLLVL.

In this sample, this clone turned up a few times. The chain couples TRBV5-4 to TRBJ1-4; 7 bases fit TRBD1. This CDR3 has 13 residues. Trimming took 4 bases from V and 6 from J; bases not matched to a gene: 3. Germline lookup yields CDR1 SGHNT and CDR2 YYREEE (reference sequence). The CDR3 is CASSSGTDEKLFF. CDR3 coding DNA: TGTGCCAGCAGCAGTGGGACAGATGAAAAACTGTTTTTT.

This chain uses TRBV29-1 with TRBJ2-5; D is possibly TRBD1 or TRBD2 (5 bases each). This CDR3 comprises 13 residues. The germline V and J ends were trimmed by 7 bases and 5 bases, with 17 bases remaining between them. Germline V gene data show CDR1 as SQVTM and CDR2 as ANQGSEA. CDR3 loop: CSAGDGPRETQYF. The CDR3 region has the DNA TGCAGCGCCGGGGACGGCCCTCGGGAGACCCAGTACTTC. The full variable domain, with the rest looked up from reference TRBV29-1 and TRBJ2-5, is SAVISQKPSRDICQRGTSLTIQCQVDSQVTMMFWYRQQPGQSLTLIATANQGSEATYESGFVIDKFPISRPNLTFSTLTVSNMSPEDSSIYLCSAGDGPRETQYFGPGTRLLVL.

This chain joins TRBV5-1 and TRBJ1-1; D not resolved. Trimming removed 0 bases from V and 1 base from J, with 10 bases in between. This CDR3 has 15 residues. Germline CDR1 reads SGHRS; CDR2 reads YFSETQ. The CDR3 sequence: CASSLEGPGNTEAFF. The CDR3 region has the DNA TGCGCCAGCAGCTTGGAGGGTCCGGGGAACACTGAAGCTTTCTTT.

This sequence joins TRBV28 and TRBJ2-3; 9 bases are a match to TRBD1. After removal of 7 bases from V and 1 base from J, the junction contained 15 bases not matched to a gene. Looked up from germline, CDR1 is MDHEN and CDR2 is SYDVKM. This CDR3 is built from 18 residues. CDR3 residues: CASNPGQGFGGRTDTQYF. For the CDR3, the DNA is TGTGCCAGCAACCCCGGACAGGGGTTTGGCGGGCGCACAGATACGCAGTATTTT.

This clone was counted ten times or more. The chain carries TRBV27 and TRBJ1-1; the D gene is possibly TRBD1 (5 bases). Trimming left V 5 bases short and J 0 bases short, with 13 bases between. Looked up from germline, CDR1 is MNHEY and CDR2 is SMNVEV (reference sequence). The CDR3 loop spans 15 amino acids. The CDR3 is CASSPRVFMNTEAFF. The DNA of the CDR3 is TGTGCCAGCAGTCCCAGGGTATTCATGAACACTGAAGCTTTCTTT.

A few counts support this clone. This rearrangement joins TRBV11-2 to TRBJ2-2; D unresolved. CDR3 length: 12 amino acids. CDR1 is SGHAT, CDR2 FQNNGV, per germline. Trimming took 7 bases from V and 8 from J, leaving 11 bases between them. As DNA, the CDR3 is TGTGCCAGCATCCTGGTTTATGGGGAGCTGTTTTTT. Protein product: CASILVYGELFF. Looking up the rest from reference TRBV11-2 and TRBJ2-2 gives the full variable domain: EAGVAQSPRYKIIEKRQSVAFWCNPISGHATLYWYQQILGQGPKLLIQFQNNGVVDDSQLPKDRFSAERLKGVDSTLKIQPAKLEDSAVYLCASILVYGELFFGEGSRLTVL.

To note about this clone: Other nucleotide sequences from this sample produce the same CDR3. V gene TRBV2 combines with J gene TRBJ2-7, with 13 bases matching TRBD2. Germline V gives CDR1 SNHLY, CDR2 FYNNEI. The V gene end was trimmed by 1 base and the J gene end by 3 bases; junction bases not matched to a gene: 3. CDR3 length equals 16 residues. The CDR3 DNA reads as TGTGCCAGCAGTGAAGTGGGACTAGCGGGACTCTACGAGCAGTACTTC. This encodes CASSEVGLAGLYEQYF.

The J gene is TRBJ1-1, the V gene TRBV5-1, with no clear D. Deletions cut 4 bases from V and 0 bases from J, with 13 bases between. Germline V gives CDR1 SGHRS, CDR2 YFSETQ. There are 15 residues in the CDR3. The CDR3 region is CASSVEGSLNTEAFF. In DNA form, the CDR3 reads TGCGCCAGCAGCGTTGAGGGATCACTGAACACTGAAGCTTTCTTT.

The V call is TRBV28, the J call TRBJ2-7; 12 bases line up with TRBD2. Germline V gene sequence: CDR1 MDHEN, CDR2 SYDVKM. This CDR3 contains 15 residues. The V gene end was trimmed by 5 bases and the J gene end by 2 bases; junction bases not matched to a gene: 4. For the CDR3, the DNA is TGTGCCAGCAGTGATCTAGCGGGAGGGACCTACGAGCAGTACTTC. Amino acids: CASSDLAGGTYEQYF.

The rearrangement joins TRBV7-9 to TRBJ2-4; D is undetermined. The CDR3 loop spans 11 amino acids. Trimming pared 5 bases from V and 7 bases from J, leaving 6 bases between. The germline V gene has CDR1 SEHNR and CDR2 FQNEAQ (reference sequence). CDR3 sequence: CASSLLNIQYF. In DNA, the CDR3 is TGTGCCAGCAGCCTCTTGAACATTCAGTACTTC.